The 14 T cell receptor beta chains in this list originate from one sample, sequenced in a study of T-cell memory formation after mild COVID-19. Using its own MiXCR run on the 5' RACE reads, TCRdb lists one record per CDR3 protein. This repertoire shows over 350,000 distinct CDR3 sequences, 20% to 25% found once; its top ten account for 8.5% to 9%. Sequenced material: PBMCs or a T cell subset sorted from them (not recorded which). The receptor set was obtained from an adult woman who had mild COVID-19 (a few samples of this study predate the infection). Cell type and time point are not known.

In this sample, this clonotype turned up many times. The genes are TRBV18 and TRBJ2-5; tentative D call: TRBD2 (5 bases). CDR3 length: 15 residues. Germline V CDR1 and CDR2: KGHSH, LQKENI. V shed 3 bases and J shed 5 bases, with 16 bases lying between them. The CDR3 bases are TGTGCCAGCTCACCGCCGACTCCCCCGGGGGAGACCCAGTACTTC. It specifies CASSPPTPPGETQYF. The whole variable domain, remainder taken from reference TRBV18 and TRBJ2-5, is NAGVMQNPRHLVRRRGQEARLRCSPMKGHSHVYWYRQLPEEGLKFMVYLQKENIIDESGMPKERFSAEFPKEGPSILRIQQVVRGDSAAYFCASSPPTPPGETQYFGPGTRLLVL.

The chain carries TRBV2 and TRBJ1-2; no reliable D call. CDR3 length: 13 amino acids. The V end lost 6 bases, the J end lost 6 bases, and 14 bases lay between the germline ends. In germline, CDR1 is SNHLY, CDR2 FYNNEI. The CDR3 nucleotides read TGTGCCAGCAGGGCCGAGAGGGCACATGGCTACACCTTC. It encodes CASRAERAHGYTF.

This clonotype was seen a handful of times. The chain joins TRBV7-2 to TRBJ1-2, with D possibly TRBD1 on 5 matching bases. The germline CDR1 and CDR2 sequences are SGHTA and FQGNSA. The CDR3 is 14 amino acids. Trimming pared 5 bases from V and 4 bases from J, leaving 14 bases between. CDR3 sequence reads: CASSRIGESYGYTF. CDR3 nucleotides: TGTGCCAGCAGCAGGATAGGGGAGTCCTATGGCTACACCTTC. The full variable domain, completed using reference TRBV7-2 and TRBJ1-2, is GAGVSQSPSNKVTEKGKDVELRCDPISGHTALYWYRQSLGQGLEFLIYFQGNSAPDKSGLPSDRFSAERTGGSVSTLTIQRTQQEDSAVYLCASSRIGESYGYTFGSGTRLTVV.

The chain employs TRBV11-3 and TRBJ2-1; 9 bases are a match to TRBD1. Germline CDR1 SGHNT, CDR2 YENEEA. The CDR3 has 17 amino acids. The V and J ends lost 1 base and 4 bases, in that order; junction bases with no gene match: 8. The CDR3, as DNA: TGTGCCAGCAGCTTAGGACGACAGGGGGAGGTATACAATGAGCAGTTCTTC. Its translation is CASSLGRQGEVYNEQFF. Drawing the rest from reference TRBV11-3 and TRBJ2-1, the complete variable domain is EAGVVQSPRYKIIEKKQPVAFWCNPISGHNTLYWYLQNLGQGPELLIRYENEEAVDDSQLPKDRFSAERLKGVDSTLKIQPAELGDSAVYLCASSLGRQGEVYNEQFFGPGTRLTVL.

This sequence joins TRBV4-1 and TRBJ1-2; D is possibly TRBD1 (5 bases). The CDR3 extends over 15 amino acids. The germline CDR1 and CDR2 sequences are MGHRA and YSYEKL. Trimming took off 0 bases at V and 8 bases at J, with 16 bases between the two ends. In nucleotides, the CDR3 is TGCGCCAGCAGCCAAGATCGGGGCACAGGAGGGGGCTACACCTTC. It yields the protein CASSQDRGTGGGYTF.

The rearrangement uses TRBV30 and TRBJ1-1; no clear D. Trimming took 8 bases from V and 5 from J, leaving 21 bases between them. The CDR3 runs to 14 residues. Germline CDR1 GTSNPN, CDR2 SVGIG (reference sequence). CDR3 loop: CAGGSGMSTTEAFF. CDR3 coding DNA: TGTGCCGGAGGCTCCGGGATGTCGACGACTGAAGCTTTCTTT.

This clonotype was seen a handful of times. This rearrangement joins TRBV7-8 to TRBJ2-7, with 9 nucleotides matching TRBD2. CDR1 is SGHVS, CDR2 FQNEAQ, per germline. Losses at the gene ends were 4 bases for V and 4 bases for J; bases not matched to a gene: 8. The CDR3 spans 15 residues. The CDR3: CASSSIAGDRYEQYF. CDR3 nucleotides: TGTGCCAGCAGCTCAATAGCGGGAGATAGGTACGAGCAGTACTTC.

The chain recombines TRBV11-2 with TRBJ1-2; D perhaps matches TRBD1 (5 bases). V gave up 5 bases and J gave up 2 bases, with 12 bases separating them. Germline CDR1 is SGHAT and CDR2 is FQNNGV. CDR3 size: 14 residues. The CDR3 region is CASSRGGRNYGYTF. The CDR3 bases are TGTGCCAGCAGCCGGGGGGGGAGGAACTATGGCTACACCTTC.

V and J are TRBV28 and TRBJ1-6; no clear D gene. The V gene's germline CDR1 is MDHEN and CDR2 SYDVKM. The CDR3 length is 13 residues. Trimming removed 5 bases at V and 0 bases at J, with 2 bases between. The CDR3 region has the DNA TGTGCCAGCAGTCTCTCCTATAATTCACCCCTCCACTTT. This gives the protein CASSLSYNSPLHF.

The chain uses TRBV7-9 and TRBJ1-2, with a possible D match to TRBD1 (6 bases). Germline CDR1 is SEHNR and CDR2 is FQNEAQ (reference sequence). The CDR3 loop spans 15 amino acids. Trimming took 5 bases from V and 5 from J, leaving 18 bases between them. The CDR3 reads CASSLGQPGKYGYTF. CDR3 DNA sequence: TGTGCCAGCAGCCTAGGACAGCCGGGAAAGTATGGCTACACCTTC.

V gene TRBV7-9 combines with J gene TRBJ1-1; 8 bases agree with TRBD1. This CDR3 contains 17 residues. The trim removed 5 bases at V and 0 bases at J, leaving 11 bases unmatched. Germline V lookup: CDR1 SEHNR, CDR2 FQNEAQ (reference sequence). The DNA for the CDR3 is TGTGCCAGCAGCCCGTCGACAGGGGAACCCATGAACACTGAAGCTTTCTTT. This codes for CASSPSTGEPMNTEAFF.

This clonotype was seen a few times. The genes are TRBV4-1 and TRBJ1-2; TRBD1 matches at 11 bases. CDR1 is MGHRA, CDR2 YSYEKL, per germline. V lost 4 bases to trimming and J lost 4 bases; unmatched junction nucleotides: 5. This CDR3 region has 15 residues. CDR3 nucleotide sequence: TGCGCCAGCAGCCCAGGACAGGGGGCGATCTATGGCTACACCTTC. It translates to CASSPGQGAIYGYTF.

This clonotype was recorded at least ten times. V is TRBV12-3 or TRBV12-4 and J is TRBJ1-5; no clear D. This CDR3 region has 12 residues. The ends were cut back, 8 bases at V and 5 bases at J, with 10 bases in the middle. The CDR3 protein is CASRYGDQPQHF. The CDR3 DNA sequence: TGTGCCAGCCGTTATGGGGATCAGCCCCAGCATTTT.

The chain combines TRBV15 with TRBJ2-7; 7 bases map to TRBD1. J gave up 3 bases and V 5 bases, and 7 bases lay outside the gene matches. The V gene's germline CDR1 is LNHNV and CDR2 YYDKDF (reference sequence). The CDR3 has 14 amino acids. The CDR3 spells CATSPRTGHYEQYF. In DNA form, the CDR3 reads TGTGCCACCAGCCCCCGGACAGGACACTACGAGCAGTACTTC.